This T cell receptor (beta chain) stems from a study of neurological immune-mediated disorders. Findings and caveats of the study: As far as clinical or MRI features were concerned, none was associated with the multiple sclerosis repertoire cluster.

Synthesis of cDNA was carried out by template-switch 5'RACE. The reaction used 10-nucleotide random UMIs. TCRdb re-called the 5' RACE reads with MiXCR, one entry per CDR3 protein. The data show under 70,000 distinct CDR3 sequences, 2.5% to 3.5% seen once. CDR1 and CDR2 from the germline V gene are LGHNA and YSLEER. Trimming left V 0 bases short and J 6 bases short, with 14 bases between. The length of the CDR3 is 16 residues. Unsorted libraries used 2 million PBMCs kept at -80 degrees C. This clonotype occurred many times. Its antigen is undetermined. This receptor was obtained from a woman in her fifties or sixties with multiple sclerosis. The sample consisted of PBMCs. This chain links TRBV4-3 with TRBJ1-4, with D tentatively TRBD1 (6 bases). CDR3 bases: TGCGCCAGCAGCCAAGATCGCGGCAGGGGAGATGAAAAACTGTTTTTT. Translated, it gives CASSQDRGRGDEKLFF.